Below are 25 T cell receptor beta chains sequenced from a single sample in a study of CD4 T cell repertoires in COVID-19. Produced via immunoSEQ multiplex PCR; TCRdb's table is partial and in-frame only. The repertoire includes about 22,000 clones, roughly 87% of them detected once, and around 0.63% sits in the top ten. Sequencing was done directly on freshly isolated, uncultured memory T cells. Sequencing used central memory CD4+ T cells from blood, obtained before the COVID-19 pandemic. These receptors were taken from a human donor who had COVID-19.

The chain is built from TRBV19 and TRBJ1-4; the D is unclear. Per the germline V gene, CDR1 is LNHDA and CDR2 is SQIVND (reference sequence). CDR3 length equals 14 residues. Trimming left V 6 bases short and J 3 bases short, with 11 bases between. This CDR3 is CASSPQIANEKLFF. As DNA, the CDR3 is TGTGCCAGTAGCCCGCAAATAGCTAATGAAAAACTGTTTTTT.

The rearrangement uses TRBV6-1 and TRBJ1-5, with D tentatively TRBD1 (6 bases). The V end was cut by 7 bases, the J end by 0 bases, with 13 bases between. Germline-derived CDR1 and CDR2 are MNHNS and SASEGT. This CDR3 region has 15 residues. Written as DNA, the CDR3 is TGTGCCAGCACGGGGGGGCCAAATAGCAATCAGCCCCAGCATTTT. It encodes CASTGGPNSNQPQHF.

The V call is TRBV5-1, the J call TRBJ2-1; 8 nucleotides agree with TRBD1. CDR3 length: 16 residues. Germline assignment: CDR1 SGHRS and CDR2 YFSETQ. V was pared by 2 bases and J by 0 bases, with 4 bases of the junction left unmatched. CDR3 amino acids: CASSLRTGNSYNEQFF. The CDR3 DNA sequence: TGCGCCAGCAGCTTACGGACAGGGAACTCCTACAATGAGCAGTTCTTC.

The chain is built from TRBV20-1 and TRBJ1-1, with D unclear. This CDR3 is 11 amino acids long. Germline lookup yields CDR1 DFQATT and CDR2 SNEGSKA (reference sequence). Trimming left V 6 bases short and J 3 bases short, with 8 bases between. The CDR3 region is CSAPRDTEAFF. DNA of the CDR3: TGCAGTGCCCCGAGGGACACTGAAGCTTTCTTT.

The genes are TRBV11-3 and TRBJ1-1; D might be TRBD1 (6 bases). This CDR3 has 13 residues. V gave up 5 bases and J gave up 4 bases, with 11 bases separating them. CDR1 SGHNT and CDR2 YENEEA come from the germline V gene. CDR3 bases: TGTGCCAGCAGCCCCGACAGGATCACTGAAGCTTTCTTT. This encodes CASSPDRITEAFF.

The count of this clone is one. The chain uses TRBV28 and TRBJ1-1, with D perhaps TRBD1 (5 bases). V gave up 1 base and J gave up 1 base, with 16 bases separating them. The CDR3 is 17 residues long. CDR1 and CDR2 from the germline V gene are MDHEN and SYDVKM. CDR3 region: CASSLSGKVRANTEAFF. CDR3 sequence (DNA): TGTGCCAGCAGTTTATCAGGGAAAGTACGGGCGAACACTGAAGCTTTCTTT.

The CDR3 bases are TGTGCCAGCAGTTTTAATTCGGGACAGGCCAATTTTGAGCAGTACTTC. It translates to CASSFNSGQANFEQYF. This chain joins TRBV27 and TRBJ2-7, with 8 bases matching TRBD1. The V gene's germline CDR1 is MNHEY and CDR2 SMNVEV (reference sequence). This CDR3 has 16 residues. Unmatched junction bases numbered 14, after V lost 3 bases and J lost 7 bases.

V and J are TRBV6-6 and TRBJ1-2, with 7 bases aligning to TRBD1. Germline assignment: CDR1 MNHNY and CDR2 SVGAGI (reference sequence). J lost 7 bases, V lost 2 bases, and 7 bases had no gene match. This CDR3 has 14 amino acids. This chain's CDR3 is CASSYTQGEVGYTF. The CDR3 bases are TGTGCCAGCAGTTACACTCAGGGGGAGGTTGGCTACACCTTC.

DNA for the CDR3: TGTGCCAGCAGCGTAGTAAGCGGGAGCTCCTACAATGAGCAGTTCTTC. Protein: CASSVVSGSSYNEQFF. The chain joins TRBV9 to TRBJ2-1; TRBD2 matches at 8 bases. The CDR3 is made up of 16 amino acids. V trimming: 0 bases; J trimming: 0 bases; junction bases outside the gene matches: 2. Germline CDR1 is SGDLS and CDR2 is YYNGEE.

The chain recombines TRBV5-1 with TRBJ1-2; 8 bases fit TRBD1. V shed 3 bases, J shed 10 bases, and the junction held 8 bases outside the gene matches. The CDR3 is 13 amino acids. Per the germline V gene, CDR1 is SGHRS and CDR2 is YFSETQ. Written as DNA, the CDR3 is TGCGCCAGCAGCTCACAAGGACAGGGAAACTACACCTTC. This sequence encodes CASSSQGQGNYTF.

The rearrangement links TRBV19 to TRBJ2-1, with a tentative D call TRBD1 (5 bases). Per germline, CDR1 LNHDA and CDR2 SQIVND (reference sequence). V shed 4 bases and J shed 2 bases, with 21 bases lying between them. This CDR3 spans 18 amino acids. In DNA form, the CDR3 reads TGTGCCAGTAGTAAGGGGCATCGCCGGGTTGGCGCCTACAATGAGCAGTTCTTC. Amino acid sequence: CASSKGHRRVGAYNEQFF.

This sequence joins TRBV29-1 and TRBJ2-2; D perhaps matches TRBD1 (7 bases). V was cut by 4 bases and J by 5 bases, with 14 bases left in between. The CDR3 totals 14 residues. Germline CDR1 is SQVTM and CDR2 is ANQGSEA. The CDR3 is CSVAQGRRTGELFF. CDR3 DNA sequence: TGCAGCGTTGCACAGGGGAGGAGAACCGGGGAGCTGTTTTTT.

Concerning this clone itself: The same CDR3 arises from other DNA sequences in this sample as well. V usage is TRBV11-2 and J usage is TRBJ1-5; D possibly corresponds to TRBD1 (6 bases). Trimming removed 1 base from V and 2 bases from J, with 6 bases in between. This CDR3 contains 14 residues. Germline V gives CDR1 SGHAT, CDR2 FQNNGV. This CDR3 is CASSLAGGNQPQHF. The CDR3 coding sequence is TGTGCCAGCAGCTTAGCAGGGGGCAATCAGCCCCAGCATTTT.

The chain recombines TRBV18 with TRBJ1-4, with a tentative D call TRBD1 (5 bases). V was cut by 2 bases and J by 1 base, with 17 bases left in between. The CDR3 extends over 18 amino acids. In germline, CDR1 is KGHSH, CDR2 LQKENI. CDR3 protein: CASSPFRPGPLTNEKLFF. CDR3 DNA: TGTGCCAGCTCACCATTCCGCCCAGGGCCGTTAACTAATGAAAAACTGTTTTTT.

In its sample, this clone was seen once. This chain connects TRBV7-6 to TRBJ1-1; D might be TRBD1 (5 bases). The ends were cut back, 0 bases at V and 1 base at J, with 15 bases in the middle. The CDR3 loop spans 17 amino acids. The germline V gene encodes CDR1 SGHVS and CDR2 FNYEAQ. CDR3 in amino acids: CASSLAWGGPENTEAFF. As DNA, the CDR3 is TGTGCCAGCAGCTTAGCTTGGGGGGGACCGGAGAACACTGAAGCTTTCTTT.

The chain recombines TRBV5-4 with TRBJ1-5; no clear D gene. V dropped 7 bases and J dropped 4 bases, with 9 bases sitting between them. Germline values: CDR1 SGHNT, CDR2 YYREEE (reference sequence). The CDR3 consists of 12 residues. Written as DNA, the CDR3 is TGTGCCAGCTCTATTGAGAATCAGCCCCAGCATTTT. This encodes CASSIENQPQHF.

The chain carries TRBV6-1 and TRBJ2-4; D perhaps matches TRBD2 (5 bases). Deletions cut 6 bases from V and 2 bases from J, with 11 bases between. In germline, CDR1 is MNHNS, CDR2 SASEGT. CDR3 length: 14 amino acids. The CDR3 DNA sequence: TGTGCCAGCAGCCTCCGGGATCCCAAAAACATTCAGTACTTC. It codes for CASSLRDPKNIQYF.

V and J are TRBV28 and TRBJ1-2, with D possibly being TRBD1 (5 bases). The CDR3 runs 16 residues. Trimming removed 1 base from V and 7 bases from J, with 19 bases in between. Germline lookup yields CDR1 MDHEN and CDR2 SYDVKM. In DNA form, the CDR3 reads TGTGCCAGCAGTTTATACCAGCGGGAGGGGCTTGGTGGCTACACCTTC. The encoded protein is CASSLYQREGLGGYTF.

The chain employs TRBV6-6 and TRBJ2-7, with D tentatively TRBD1 (6 bases). The CDR3 length is 14 residues. CDR1 MNHNY and CDR2 SVGAGI come from the germline V gene (reference sequence). V was pared by 7 bases and J by 3 bases, with 16 bases between. CDR3 coding DNA: TGTGCCAGCATTAGCCCCGGGACATACTACGAGCAGTACTTC. Its translation is CASISPGTYYEQYF.

The gene calls are TRBV14 and TRBJ1-2; 8 bases map to TRBD1. The CDR3 runs 15 residues. Losses at the gene ends were 4 bases for V and 5 bases for J; bases not matched to a gene: 9. The germline V gene encodes CDR1 SGHDN and CDR2 FVKESK. The CDR3 DNA follows: TGTGCCAGCAGCCCCGGGACAGGAGGTCCTTATGGCTACACCTTC. This sequence encodes CASSPGTGGPYGYTF.

Only one count was recorded for this clone. V gene TRBV5-1 combines with J gene TRBJ2-7; 14 nucleotides align to TRBD2. V shed 4 bases, J shed 3 bases, and the junction held 3 bases outside the gene matches. The CDR3 loop spans 15 amino acids. Germline V CDR1 and CDR2: SGHRS, YFSETQ. CDR3 DNA sequence: TGCGCCAGCAGCCTGGGGACTAGCGGGAGCTACGAGCAGTACTTC. Translation gives CASSLGTSGSYEQYF.

The J gene is TRBJ1-1, the V gene TRBV11-2, with 9 bases lining up with TRBD1. V shed 5 bases, J shed 1 base, and the junction held 8 bases outside the gene matches. The CDR3 sequence is 16 residues long. The germline V gene encodes CDR1 SGHAT and CDR2 FQNNGV. This CDR3 reads CASSARQGGGNTEAFF. The CDR3 bases are TGTGCCAGCAGCGCCCGACAGGGGGGAGGGAACACTGAAGCTTTCTTT.

A remark on this clone: The sample carries other DNA sequences with the same CDR3. The chain is built from TRBV5-4 and TRBJ1-6, with a possible D match to TRBD1 (5 bases). The CDR3 is 13 residues long. CDR1 and CDR2 from the germline V gene are SGHNT and YYREEE (reference sequence). Deletions cut 3 bases from V and 7 bases from J, with 8 bases between. The CDR3 sequence: CASSSDINSPLHF. CDR3 in DNA: TGTGCCAGCAGCTCGGACATAAATTCACCCCTCCACTTT.

The chain has TRBV28 and TRBJ2-3; the match to TRBD1 covers 11 bases. Germline CDR1 is MDHEN and CDR2 is SYDVKM. After removal of 0 bases from V and 0 bases from J, the junction contained 2 bases not matched to a gene. CDR3 length: 17 residues. The CDR3 here is CASSLWDRGLSTDTQYF. As DNA, the CDR3 is TGTGCCAGCAGTTTATGGGACAGGGGGCTTAGCACAGATACGCAGTATTTT. The full variable domain, rest sourced from reference TRBV28 and TRBJ2-3, is DVKVTQSSRYLVKRTGEKVFLECVQDMDHENMFWYRQDPGLGLRLIYFSYDVKMKEKGDIPEGYSVSREKKERFSLILESASTNQTSMYLCASSLWDRGLSTDTQYFGPGTRLTVL.

The rearrangement links TRBV5-6 to TRBJ2-1; TRBD2 aligns across 7 bases. This CDR3 contains 17 residues. The V gene's germline CDR1 is SGHDT and CDR2 YYEEEE. The J segment lost 0 bases and the V segment lost 0 bases, leaving 6 bases of the junction unmatched. DNA for the CDR3: TGTGCCAGCAGCTTGGATCTGGCGGGAGCCTCCTACAATGAGCAGTTCTTC. Protein product: CASSLDLAGASYNEQFF.